These 17 T cell receptor beta chains share one sample of origin, sequenced in a study of T cells in localized non-small cell lung cancer. Libraries were prepared by immunoSEQ multiplex PCR; TCRdb keeps only in-frame clonotypes and omits some of them. The sample contains roughly 1,800 clones, roughly 26% of which appear only once. The sample consisted of normal lung tissue next to the tumor, taken before any cancer treatment. Receptors were obtained from a female donor older than 55 with stage I lung adenocarcinoma.

This clone counts as medium-sized. This chain uses TRBV6-8 with TRBJ2-5; TRBD2 agrees at 9 bases. J gave up 5 bases and V 7 bases, and 8 bases lay outside the gene matches. The CDR3 has 14 residues. Germline loops: CDR1 MNHGY, CDR2 SAAAGT. The CDR3 loop reads CASNRREGRETQYF. The CDR3 DNA follows: TGTGCCAGCAACCGGCGGGAGGGCCGTGAGACCCAGTACTTC.

Only one count was recorded for this clone. The rearrangement joins TRBV19 to TRBJ2-5, with a weak D call TRBD2 (6 bases). The V end lost 3 bases, the J end lost 4 bases, and 9 bases lay between the germline ends. Germline V gene sequence: CDR1 LNHDA, CDR2 SQIVND (reference sequence). This CDR3 comprises 13 residues. For the CDR3, the DNA is TGTGCCAGTAGTATGGAGGGAAGAGAGACCCAGTACTTC. This translates into CASSMEGRETQYF. The complete variable domain, with remaining parts taken from reference TRBV19 and TRBJ2-5, reads DGGITQSPKYLFRKEGQNVTLSCEQNLNHDAMYWYRQDPGQGLRLIYYSQIVNDFQKGDIAEGYSVSREKKESFPLTVTSAQKNPTAFYLCASSMEGRETQYFGPGTRLLVL.

The chain uses TRBV19 and TRBJ2-3; D assignment may be TRBD1 or TRBD2 (5 bases each). Germline loops: CDR1 LNHDA, CDR2 SQIVND (reference sequence). This CDR3 contains 16 residues. Trimming shortened V by 3 bases and J by 3 bases, and 16 bases separated the two germline ends. This chain's CDR3 is CASSMTPGAGTDTQYF. The DNA for the CDR3 is TGTGCCAGTAGTATGACCCCCGGGGCCGGAACAGATACGCAGTATTTT.

In its sample, this clone was seen once. The V gene is TRBV15, the J gene TRBJ1-2; 7 bases map to TRBD1. The CDR3 contains 14 residues. Looked up from germline, CDR1 is LNHNV and CDR2 is YYDKDF (reference sequence). J gave up 7 bases and V 5 bases, and 10 bases lay outside the gene matches. CDR3 sequence: CATSLRTGSGGYTF. The DNA for the CDR3 is TGTGCCACCAGCCTACGGACAGGCTCGGGTGGCTACACCTTC.

By share of the sample, this clone is medium-sized. The gene calls are TRBV9 and TRBJ2-3, with D unclear. With 4 bases removed from V and 0 bases from J, the gap between germline ends came to 9 bases. This CDR3 is 14 amino acids long. Per the germline V gene, CDR1 is SGDLS and CDR2 is YYNGEE. The CDR3 region is CASSSLGSTDTQYF. The CDR3 DNA reads as TGTGCCAGCAGCTCCCTTGGGAGCACAGATACGCAGTATTTT.

This clone rates as medium-sized. The chain has TRBV11-3 and TRBJ2-5, with TRBD2 identical over 10 bases. CDR1 is SGHNT, CDR2 YENEEA, per germline. This CDR3 comprises 15 residues. Losses at the gene ends were 3 bases for V and 4 bases for J; bases not matched to a gene: 5. For the CDR3, the DNA is TGTGCCAGCAGCTTTCAGCGGGGGGGCGGAGAGACCCAGTACTTC. Its protein product is CASSFQRGGGETQYF. Full variable domain (outside the CDR3, taken from reference TRBV11-3 and TRBJ2-5): EAGVVQSPRYKIIEKKQPVAFWCNPISGHNTLYWYLQNLGQGPELLIRYENEEAVDDSQLPKDRFSAERLKGVDSTLKIQPAELGDSAVYLCASSFQRGGGETQYFGPGTRLLVL.

The table lists this clone with a few counts. The rearrangement links TRBV7-6 to TRBJ2-3, with TRBD2 matching 9 bases. Per germline, CDR1 SGHVS and CDR2 FNYEAQ. The CDR3 is 15 residues long. J was trimmed by 1 base and V by 3 bases; bases with no gene match: 2. The CDR3 nucleotides read TGTGCCAGCAGCTTTAGCGGGGGACGCACAGATACGCAGTATTTT. It is translated as CASSFSGGRTDTQYF.

The chain couples TRBV29-1 to TRBJ1-1; 7 bases line up with TRBD1. Germline V CDR1 and CDR2: SQVTM, ANQGSEA. J gave up 1 base and V 7 bases, and 6 bases lay outside the gene matches. The CDR3 extends over 13 amino acids. CDR3 DNA: TGCAGCGCTGCACAGGGGACGAACACTGAAGCTTTCTTT. Protein sequence: CSAAQGTNTEAFF. Supplemented by reference TRBV29-1 and TRBJ1-1, the full variable domain reads SAVISQKPSRDICQRGTSLTIQCQVDSQVTMMFWYRQQPGQSLTLIATANQGSEATYESGFVIDKFPISRPNLTFSTLTVSNMSPEDSSIYLCSAAQGTNTEAFFGQGTRLTVV.

The rearrangement joins TRBV7-6 to TRBJ2-7, with 7 bases lining up with TRBD2. V trimming: 6 bases; J trimming: 0 bases; junction bases outside the gene matches: 5. Per the germline V gene, CDR1 is SGHVS and CDR2 is FNYEAQ. The CDR3 contains 14 residues. The CDR3 region is CASRSSGHSYEQYF. CDR3 sequence (DNA): TGTGCCAGCAGATCTAGCGGCCACTCCTACGAGCAGTACTTC.

This clone rates as medium-sized. J is TRBJ2-5 and V is TRBV6-8; possible D gene TRBD2, 5 bases. The CDR3 totals 13 residues. V was pared by 10 bases and J by 3 bases, with 15 bases between. The germline V gene encodes CDR1 MNHGY and CDR2 SAAAGT. The CDR3 is CAIGMRVEETQYF. The CDR3 coding sequence is TGTGCCATTGGCATGCGGGTCGAAGAGACCCAGTACTTC.

This clone has a handful of counts. The chain couples TRBV30 to TRBJ1-5, with a weak D call TRBD1 (5 bases). Germline V gene lookup returns CDR1 GTSNPN and CDR2 SVGIG (reference sequence). The CDR3 is 16 amino acids. V lost 3 bases and J lost 4, with 19 bases in between. CDR3 coding DNA: TGTGCCTGGAGCCTTCCTCCCGGGACGGTAAATCAGCCCCAGCATTTT. Translated, it gives CAWSLPPGTVNQPQHF.

The chain is built from TRBV11-3 and TRBJ2-1, with a weak D call TRBD2 (7 bases). Trimming took off 5 bases at V and 5 bases at J, with 16 bases between the two ends. The CDR3 is 15 amino acids. Germline loops: CDR1 SGHNT, CDR2 YENEEA. The CDR3 is CASSLGGAGNNEQFF. The CDR3 region has the DNA TGTGCCAGCAGCCTTGGGGGGGCGGGAAACAATGAGCAGTTCTTC.

This chain connects TRBV30 to TRBJ2-7; a possible D gene is TRBD1 (6 bases). The germline V gene has CDR1 GTSNPN and CDR2 SVGIG (reference sequence). Trimming took off 3 bases at V and 0 bases at J, with 12 bases between the two ends. The CDR3 contains 14 residues. The CDR3 region is CAWRWGPSSYEQYF. CDR3 nucleotides: TGTGCCTGGAGGTGGGGGCCGAGCTCCTACGAGCAGTACTTC.

By proportion, this clone is medium-sized. V and J are TRBV11-3 and TRBJ2-1, with 10 bases fitting TRBD1. Per germline, CDR1 SGHNT and CDR2 YENEEA. The CDR3 spans 16 residues. V shed 4 bases and J 7 bases; nucleotides not matched to a gene: 10. The CDR3 sequence is CASSSIQGQGKNEQFF. The CDR3 nucleotides are TGTGCCAGCAGCTCTATCCAGGGACAGGGGAAGAATGAGCAGTTCTTC.

J is TRBJ2-2 and V is TRBV5-1; the D call may be TRBD1 or TRBD2 (6 bases each). The CDR3 totals 15 residues. Trimming left V 1 base short and J 2 bases short, with 9 bases between. Germline lookup yields CDR1 SGHRS and CDR2 YFSETQ. As DNA, the CDR3 is TGCGCCAGCAGCTTGTCCGGGGGCAACACCGGGGAGCTGTTTTTT. This sequence encodes CASSLSGGNTGELFF.

The V gene is TRBV30, the J gene TRBJ1-5; D uncertain. Trimming cost V 2 bases and J 0 bases, with 8 bases left between them. CDR1 is GTSNPN and CDR2 is SVGIG in the germline V gene (reference sequence). The CDR3 has 14 residues. This CDR3 reads CAWSKIDSNQPQHF. The CDR3 DNA sequence: TGTGCCTGGAGTAAGATCGATAGCAATCAGCCCCAGCATTTT.

This clone turned up a few times. The V and J genes are TRBV10-1 and TRBJ2-1; no firm D call. The germline V gene has CDR1 WNHNN and CDR2 SYGVQD (reference sequence). The CDR3 spans 13 residues. V gave up 5 bases and J gave up 9 bases, with 14 bases separating them. CDR3 bases: TGCGCCAGCAGTAGGTCGCAGGAAGGTGAGCAGTTCTTC. Its protein is CASSRSQEGEQFF.